A selection of T cell receptor beta chains follows, all from one sample in a study of blood T cell repertoires in COVID-19. Assay: immunoSEQ multiplex PCR; the TCRdb copy retains only in-frame clones and omits some. The data show fewer than 350,000 clones, approximately 86% seen once. Material for sequencing was peripheral blood. Source of these receptors: a woman aged 45-60 years with active or convalescent COVID-19. CDR3s include the opening cysteine and the closing phenylalanine or tryptophan. D genes are given only for firm matches. Only some rows state a clone size, as once, few, many or a class for expanded clones.

clone_size d_call j_call v_call cdr3_nt cdr3_aa
once - TRBJ2-1 TRBV25-1 TGTGCCAGCAGTCCCCCAGGGTACAGGGAGCAGTTCTTC CASSPPGYREQFF
- - TRBJ2-7 TRBV11-2 TGTGCCAGCAGCTTAGATCCTACGACCTACGAGCAGTACTTC CASSLDPTTYEQYF
- - TRBJ2-3 TRBV25-1 TGTGCCAGCAGCGCCCTGGCTACGCAGTATTTT CASSALATQYF
few TRBD2 TRBJ2-5 TRBV7-9 TGTGCCAGCAGCTTCAACGGACTAGCGGGCCGAGGGCAGGAGACCCAGTACTTC CASSFNGLAGRGQETQYF
- TRBD2 TRBJ2-2 TRBV9 TGTGCCAGCAGCGCCAGAGCGGGAGGGTACGCGAACACCGGGGAGCTGTTTTTT CASSARAGGYANTGELFF
- TRBD1 TRBJ1-5 TRBV28 TGTGCCAGCAGATCGACAGGGATCCAGCATTTT CASRSTGIQHF
- - TRBJ1-1 TRBV2 TGTGCCAGCAGTGAAGCGCTCGGGGACACTGAAGCTTTCTTT CASSEALGDTEAFF
- - TRBJ2-7 TRBV7-9 TGTGCCAGCAGCTTCAGTGCACTACCACCCTACGAGCAGTACTTC CASSFSALPPYEQYF
- - TRBJ2-3 TRBV5-4 TGTGCCAGCAGCTACCCCGGGTCTCATACGCAGTATTTT CASSYPGSHTQYF
- TRBD2 TRBJ2-7 TRBV5-4 TGTGCCAGCAGCGGTGGACTAGCGATGTCGAGCGAGCAGTACTTC CASSGGLAMSSEQYF
once - TRBJ2-1 TRBV11-2 TGTGCCAGCAGCTTCAGTTCTCTCAATGAGCAGTTCTTC CASSFSSLNEQFF
- TRBD2 TRBJ2-1 TRBV11-2 TGTGCCAGCAGCTTAACCCCGACGACTAGCGGGAAACAGTTCTTC CASSLTPTTSGKQFF
- - TRBJ2-7 TRBV18 TGTGCCAGCTCCCCTGGTCCCTCCTCGGCCTACGAGCAGTACTTC CASSPGPSSAYEQYF
- TRBD1 TRBJ2-1 TRBV6-5 TGTGCCAGCAGTTACCCGGGACAGGGAAGGACTGAGCAGTTCTTC CASSYPGQGRTEQFF
few TRBD2 TRBJ2-7 TRBV4-2 TGTGCCAGCAGCCAAGTCGGGACTAGCGGGTCCTACGAGCAGTACTTC CASSQVGTSGSYEQYF
few - TRBJ1-6 TRBV10-3 TGTGCCATGTATGGGGAGGAATTAGGTAATTCACCCCTCCACTTT CAMYGEELGNSPLHF
- - TRBJ1-2 TRBV15 TGTGCCACCAGCAGAGATGGGGTGTTGCAGGGGAACTATGGCTACACCTTC CATSRDGVLQGNYGYTF
- TRBD1 TRBJ1-5 TRBV5-1 TGCGCCAGCAGCTCGACAGGGACGGGCAATCAGCCCCAGCATTTT CASSSTGTGNQPQHF
- - TRBJ2-2 TRBV7-9 TGTGCCGTCACGAGGGTGGGCACCGGGGAGCTGTTTTTT CAVTRVGTGELFF
- TRBD1 TRBJ2-1 TRBV7-6 TGTGCCAGCAGCTTAGGGCTTCATCCCGGGACAGGGACCTCCTACAATGAGCAGTTCTTC CASSLGLHPGTGTSYNEQFF
- TRBD2 TRBJ2-7 TRBV2 TGTGCCAGCAGTGACCTTGATCTAGCGGGGTACGAGCAGTACTTC CASSDLDLAGYEQYF
once TRBD1 TRBJ1-1 TRBV28 TGTGCCAGCAGTTTGTTAGGACAGGTGAACACTGAAGCTTTCTTT CASSLLGQVNTEAFF